The 8 T cell receptor beta chains in this list originate from one sample, sequenced in a study of blood T cell repertoires in COVID-19. The assay was immunoSEQ multiplex PCR, and TCRdb's table has in-frame clones only and misses some. The sample consists of 70,000 or so clones, about 89% of them appearing once. Sequencing input: peripheral blood. The receptors come from a woman aged 60-70 years with acute or convalescent COVID-19.

The chain joins TRBV5-1 to TRBJ1-1; TRBD1 agrees at 9 bases. The V and J ends lost 3 bases and 2 bases, in that order; junction bases with no gene match: 2. This CDR3 is 14 amino acids long. CDR1 and CDR2 (germline): SGHRS, YFSETQ. As DNA, the CDR3 is TGCGCCAGCAGCTGGGGACAGGGAAACACTGAAGCTTTCTTT. It codes for CASSWGQGNTEAFF.

This clone came up a few times. Other nucleotide sequences from this sample produce the same CDR3. The chain has TRBV6-4 and TRBJ2-3; 9 bases fit TRBD2. This CDR3 spans 16 amino acids. J was trimmed by 5 bases and V by 3 bases; bases with no gene match: 9. The germline CDR1 and CDR2 sequences are MRHNA and SNTAGT. This chain's CDR3 is CASSERAGGPGDTQYF. As DNA, the CDR3 is TGTGCCAGCAGTGAAAGGGCGGGGGGGCCTGGAGATACGCAGTATTTT.

The chain joins TRBV9 to TRBJ1-3; D uncertain. V lost 0 bases and J 0 bases, leaving 10 bases between the germline ends. There are 16 residues in the CDR3. Germline V gene sequence: CDR1 SGDLS, CDR2 YYNGEE. CDR3 residues: CASSVGTGISGNTIYF. CDR3 nucleotides: TGTGCCAGCAGCGTAGGTACGGGGATCTCTGGAAACACCATATATTTT.

This sequence joins TRBV14 and TRBJ2-3; 7 bases are shared with TRBD2. This CDR3 spans 16 amino acids. The V gene's germline CDR1 is SGHDN and CDR2 FVKESK. J was trimmed by 1 base and V by 4 bases; bases with no gene match: 8. CDR3 region: CASSPPGTIRTDTQYF. The DNA for the CDR3 is TGTGCCAGCAGCCCGCCAGGGACTATCCGCACAGATACGCAGTATTTT.

In DNA form, the CDR3 reads TGTGCCAGCAGCCTACAGGGGGGTATGAACACTGAAGCTTTCTTT. This codes for CASSLQGGMNTEAFF. The chain employs TRBV7-3 and TRBJ1-1, with TRBD1 identical over 8 bases. V shed 5 bases, J shed 0 bases, and the junction held 5 bases outside the gene matches. This CDR3 has 15 residues. CDR1 is SGHTA, CDR2 FQGTGA, per germline.

The genes are TRBV30 and TRBJ1-1; a possible D gene is TRBD1 (6 bases). The CDR3 runs 14 residues. Trimming pared 3 bases from V and 3 bases from J, leaving 14 bases between. Germline V gives CDR1 GTSNPN, CDR2 SVGIG (reference sequence). In DNA, the CDR3 is TGTGCCTGGAGCACGCGGGGGGCGGACACTGAAGCTTTCTTT. This codes for CAWSTRGADTEAFF.

The genes are TRBV5-1 and TRBJ1-4, with unresolved D. This CDR3 region has 16 residues. Looked up from germline, CDR1 is SGHRS and CDR2 is YFSETQ. V lost 5 bases and J lost 5, with 19 bases in between. Written as DNA, the CDR3 is TGCGCCAGCAGTATAGATCTCGGGATGGGGAATGAAAAACTGTTTTTT. Translating gives CASSIDLGMGNEKLFF.

The gene calls are TRBV7-2 and TRBJ2-5, with 15 positions matching TRBD2. The CDR3 has 17 residues. The V and J ends lost 4 bases and 5 bases, in that order; junction bases with no gene match: 8. CDR1 and CDR2 (germline): SGHTA, FQGNSA. The CDR3 nucleotides read TGTGCCAGCAGCTCCCAAGGACTAGCGGGGGGGCGGGAGACCCAGTACTTC. This translates into CASSSQGLAGGRETQYF.